One TCR beta chain is described in this entry. Its antigen is unidentified. Trimming left V 5 bases short and J 1 base short, with 8 bases between. Germline CDR1 PRHDT, CDR2 FYEKMQ (reference sequence). The CDR3 is 13 residues long. This sample was included in a study of T cell responses to AZD1222 COVID-19 vaccine. Study-wide results and caveats: Donors, mostly white British, included more females; clonal diversity was possibly underestimated.

The method was immunoSEQ multiplex PCR; TCRdb's version includes in-frame clones alone and lacks a portion of them. The sample carries under 70,000 clones, 80% to 90% recorded once. The sequencing used peripheral blood, collected on day 0 of AZD1222 vaccination. The TCR sequence derives from an adult in good health. The rearrangement links TRBV13 to TRBJ1-1, with D maybe TRBD1 (5 bases). The CDR3 region is CASSQGPNTEAFF. In nucleotides, the CDR3 is TGTGCCAGCAGCCAGGGACCGAACACTGAAGCTTTCTTT.